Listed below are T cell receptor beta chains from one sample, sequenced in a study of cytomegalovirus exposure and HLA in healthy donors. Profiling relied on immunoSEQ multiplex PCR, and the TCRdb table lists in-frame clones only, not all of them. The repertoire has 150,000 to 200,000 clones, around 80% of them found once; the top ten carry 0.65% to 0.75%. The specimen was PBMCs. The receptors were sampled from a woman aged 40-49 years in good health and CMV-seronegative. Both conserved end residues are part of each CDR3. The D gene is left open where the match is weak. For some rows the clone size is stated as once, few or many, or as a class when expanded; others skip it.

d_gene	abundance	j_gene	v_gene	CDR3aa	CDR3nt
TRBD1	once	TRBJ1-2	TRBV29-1	CSVREAGGQYYGYTF	TGCAGCGTACGCGAAGCAGGGGGCCAATACTATGGCTACACCTTC
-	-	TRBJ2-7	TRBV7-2	CASSWSLTSIGNF	TGTGCCAGCAGCTGGTCGTTAACTAGCATAGGTAACTTC
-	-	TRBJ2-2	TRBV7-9	CASSLAKGPGELFF	TGTGCCAGCAGCTTAGCGAAGGGGCCCGGGGAGCTGTTTTTT
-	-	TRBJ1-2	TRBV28	CASSPPGAFYGYTF	TGTGCCAGCAGTCCCCCTGGGGCCTTCTATGGCTACACCTTC
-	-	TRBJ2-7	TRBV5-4	CASSRDKDFREQYF	TGTGCCAGCAGCCGGGACAAGGACTTTCGCGAGCAGTACTTC
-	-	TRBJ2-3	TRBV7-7	CASSLAGFGDTQYF	TGTGCCAGCAGCTTGGCAGGGTTTGGAGATACGCAGTATTTT
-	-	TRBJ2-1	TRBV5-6	CASQTDGSSYNEQFF	TGTGCCAGCCAGACGGACGGGAGCTCCTACAATGAGCAGTTCTTC
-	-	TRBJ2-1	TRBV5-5	CASSLRGGTGKHNEQFF	TGTGCCAGCAGCCTTCGCGGAGGCACGGGGAAACACAATGAGCAGTTCTTC
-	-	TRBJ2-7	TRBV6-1	CASSRLWGEQYF	TGTGCCAGCAGCCGGCTGTGGGGCGAGCAGTACTTC
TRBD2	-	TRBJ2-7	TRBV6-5	CANGGGSSYEQYF	TGTGCCAACGGCGGGGGGAGCTCCTACGAGCAGTACTTC
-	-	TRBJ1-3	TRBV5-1	CASSLLAGSAGNTIYF	TGCGCCAGCAGCTTGTTGGCAGGCTCCGCTGGAAACACCATATATTTT
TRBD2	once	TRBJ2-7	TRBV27	CATQRSGGYEQYF	TGTGCCACCCAGAGGTCGGGGGGGTACGAGCAGTACTTC
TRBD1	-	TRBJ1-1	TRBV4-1	CASSHPGQISQAFF	TGCGCCAGCAGCCATCCGGGACAGATTAGTCAAGCTTTCTTT
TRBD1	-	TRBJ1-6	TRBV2	CASSESVRTGNNSPLHF	TGTGCCAGCAGTGAATCGGTGCGGACAGGCAATAATTCACCCCTCCACTTT
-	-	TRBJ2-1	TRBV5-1	CASSPTGNNEQFF	TGCGCCAGCAGCCCCACAGGTAACAATGAGCAGTTCTTC
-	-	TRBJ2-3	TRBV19	CASSIDGGFTDTQYF	TGTGCCAGTAGTATTGACGGCGGGTTCACAGATACGCAGTATTTT
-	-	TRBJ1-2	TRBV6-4	CASSAGSGTAYYGYTF	TGTGCCAGCAGTGCCGGTAGCGGGACGGCTTATTATGGCTACACCTTC
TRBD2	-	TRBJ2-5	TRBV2	CASTGGALVEQYF	TGTGCCAGCACGGGGGGGGCCCTGGTGGAGCAGTACTTC
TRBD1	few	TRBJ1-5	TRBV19	CASSYRGNGNQPQHF	TGTGCCAGTAGTTACAGGGGGAATGGCAATCAGCCCCAGCATTTT
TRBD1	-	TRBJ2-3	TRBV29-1	CSGGRTGGRPDTQYF	TGCAGCGGGGGTCGGACAGGGGGTCGACCAGATACGCAGTATTTT
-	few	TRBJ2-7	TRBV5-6	CASSLQPYEQYF	TGTGCCAGCAGCTTACAGCCCTACGAGCAGTACTTC
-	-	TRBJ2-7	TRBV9	CASSSDQGNEQYF	TGTGCCAGCAGTTCAGACCAGGGTAACGAGCAGTACTTC
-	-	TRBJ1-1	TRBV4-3	CASSQAFQGSLARNTEAFF	TGCGCCAGCAGCCAAGCTTTCCAGGGAAGCCTTGCAAGGAACACTGAAGCTTTCTTT
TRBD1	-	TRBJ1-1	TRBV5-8	CASRRQGAGTEAFF	TGTGCCAGCAGACGGCAGGGGGCTGGGACTGAAGCTTTCTTT
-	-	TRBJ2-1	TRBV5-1	CASSPEAVYNEQFF	TGCGCCAGCAGCCCCGAGGCGGTCTACAATGAGCAGTTCTTC
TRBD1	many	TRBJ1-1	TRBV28	CASSFVQGATEAFF	TGTGCCAGCAGTTTTGTACAGGGGGCCACTGAAGCTTTCTTT
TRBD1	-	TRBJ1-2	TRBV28	CASSFSMSGGGYTF	TGTGCCAGCAGCTTCTCCATGTCAGGGGGAGGCTACACCTTC
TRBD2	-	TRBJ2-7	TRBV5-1	CASSLVIGLADEQYF	TGCGCCAGCAGCTTGGTTATAGGACTAGCGGACGAGCAGTACTTC
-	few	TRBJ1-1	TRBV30	CACAGAYRTNTEAFF	TGTGCCTGTGCGGGGGCTTACAGGACGAACACTGAAGCTTTCTTT
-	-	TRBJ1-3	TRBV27	CASSRGGSGNTIYF	TGTGCCAGCAGCAGAGGTGGCTCTGGAAACACCATATATTTT
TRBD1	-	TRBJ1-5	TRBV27	CASSQNVGQGFGNQPQHF	TGTGCCAGCAGTCAGAATGTGGGACAGGGGTTTGGAAATCAGCCCCAGCATTTT
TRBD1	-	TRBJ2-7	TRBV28	CASSDRDRISYEQYF	TGTGCCAGCAGTGACCGGGACAGGATCTCCTACGAGCAGTACTTC
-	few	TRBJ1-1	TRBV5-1	CASSSGMMNTEAFF	TGCGCCAGCAGCTCAGGGATGATGAACACTGAAGCTTTCTTT
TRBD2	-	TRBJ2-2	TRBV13	CASSIAGGQGTGELFF	TGTGCCAGCAGCATAGCGGGAGGGCAGGGCACCGGGGAGCTGTTTTTT
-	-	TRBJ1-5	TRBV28	CASSLAGSSNQPQHF	TGTGCCAGCAGTTTAGCCGGGTCGAGCAATCAGCCCCAGCATTTT
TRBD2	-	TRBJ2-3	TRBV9	CASSASLGGTTDTQYF	TGTGCCAGCAGCGCAAGCCTCGGGGGGACCACAGATACGCAGTATTTT
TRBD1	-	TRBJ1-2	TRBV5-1	CASSLEQGTEGYTF	TGCGCCAGCAGCTTGGAACAGGGGACGGAGGGCTACACCTTC
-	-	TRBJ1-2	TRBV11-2	CASSLGGASYGYTF	TGTGCCAGCAGCTTAGGGGGCGCGAGCTATGGCTACACCTTC
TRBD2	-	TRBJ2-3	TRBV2	CASSATSGRSDTQYF	TGTGCCAGCAGTGCAACTAGCGGGAGGTCAGATACGCAGTATTTT
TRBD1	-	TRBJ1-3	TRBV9	CASSETGGLVVGRNTIYF	TGTGCCAGCAGCGAGACAGGGGGCCTGGTGGTGGGGCGAAACACCATATATTTT
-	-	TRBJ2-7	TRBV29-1	CSVESVGGSYEQYF	TGCAGCGTTGAATCCGTCGGGGGCTCCTACGAGCAGTACTTC
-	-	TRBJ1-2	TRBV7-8	CASSPKPGQRRDYGYTF	TGTGCCAGCAGCCCAAAACCAGGACAGCGAAGGGACTATGGCTACACCTTC
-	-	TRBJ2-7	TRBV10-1	CASSESWGEQYF	TGCGCCAGCAGTGAGTCCTGGGGCGAGCAGTACTTC
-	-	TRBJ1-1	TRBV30	CAGGGCEAFF	TGTGCCGGTGGGGGGTGTGAGGCTTTCTTT
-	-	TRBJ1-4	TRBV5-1	CASSPALQFTGSKLEEKLFF	TGCGCCAGCAGCCCCGCACTCCAATTCACAGGATCTAAGCTGGAAGAAAAACTGTTTTTT
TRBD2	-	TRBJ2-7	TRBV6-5	CASSYSGPAGSYEQYF	TGTGCCAGCAGTTACTCAGGTCCAGCGGGGTCCTACGAGCAGTACTTC
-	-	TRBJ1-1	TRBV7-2	CASRPISTGNTEAFF	TGTGCCAGCAGACCGATAAGTACAGGGAACACTGAAGCTTTCTTT
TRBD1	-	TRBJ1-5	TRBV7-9	CSSSPSQGGGNQPQHF	TGTTCCAGCAGCCCCTCCCAGGGGGGAGGCAATCAGCCCCAGCATTTT
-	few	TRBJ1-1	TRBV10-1	CASSLRVNTEAFF	TGCGCCAGCAGCCTCCGGGTGAACACTGAAGCTTTCTTT
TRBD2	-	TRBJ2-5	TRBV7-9	CASSGRLATKETQYF	TGTGCCAGCAGCGGTAGACTAGCGACAAAAGAGACCCAGTACTTC
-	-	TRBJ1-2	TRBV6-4	CASSDGRGYTF	TGTGCCAGCAGTGATGGGAGGGGCTACACCTTC
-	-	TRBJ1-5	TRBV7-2	CASSSRTKQPQHF	TGTGCCAGCAGCTCAAGGACAAAACAGCCCCAGCATTTT
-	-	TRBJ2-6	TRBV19	CASSVTDSGANVLTF	TGTGCCAGTAGTGTTACAGACTCTGGGGCCAACGTCCTGACTTTC
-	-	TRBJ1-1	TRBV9	CASSEGGRGTEAFF	TGTGCCAGCAGCGAGGGCGGGCGGGGGACTGAAGCTTTCTTT
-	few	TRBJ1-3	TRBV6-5	CASKFFSSGNTIYF	TGTGCCAGCAAATTTTTTAGCTCTGGAAACACCATATATTTT
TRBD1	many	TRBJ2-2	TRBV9	CASSPQGAGTGELFF	TGTGCCAGCAGCCCCCAGGGGGCAGGGACCGGGGAGCTGTTTTTT
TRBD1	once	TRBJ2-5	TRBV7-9	CASSFWTGEETQYF	TGTGCCAGCAGCTTCTGGACAGGGGAAGAGACCCAGTACTTC
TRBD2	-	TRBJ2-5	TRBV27	CASRIRRTSGETQYF	TGTGCCAGCCGAATTCGGCGGACTAGCGGAGAGACCCAGTACTTC
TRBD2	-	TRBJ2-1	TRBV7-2	CASKTIGLAVGNEQFF	TGTGCCAGCAAGACCATTGGACTAGCGGTGGGCAATGAGCAGTTCTTC
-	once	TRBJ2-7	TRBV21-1	CASRKRGHAESVAGACEQYF	TGTGCCAGCAGAAAAAGAGGTCATGCCGAGTCGGTAGCGGGAGCCTGCGAGCAGTACTTC